This is a list of T cell receptor beta chains from one sample in a study of patients and donors after allogeneic stem cell transplantation. TCRdb recomputed calls from the RT-PCR reads with MiXCR, one row per CDR3 protein. The sample records about a million distinct CDR3 sequences, over 15% being singletons. Sequenced sample: blood, either unsorted or a sorted T cell fraction (not recorded which). These TCRs come from a human donor who was either an allogeneic HSCT recipient or a stem cell or donor lymphocyte infusion donor (not recorded which). It is not recorded whose cells these are; they may come from a transplant donor. CDR3s include the opening cysteine and the closing phenylalanine or tryptophan. The order of the fields is J gene, V gene, D gene, clone size, CDR3 protein, CDR3 DNA. A D gene is named only where the DNA matches it firmly. Rows give clone size only sometimes, using once, few, many, or a class for an expanded clone.

J gene: TRBJ2-7; V gene: TRBV9; D gene: TRBD2; clone size: NA; CDR3 protein: CASSSGGDFSKTYF; CDR3 DNA: TGTGCCAGCAGCTCCGGGGGGGACTTCTCCAAGACGTACTTC
J gene: TRBJ2-2; V gene: TRBV6-5; D gene: NA; clone size: many; CDR3 protein: CASSFQGSGELFF; CDR3 DNA: TGTGCCAGCAGTTTCCAAGGCTCCGGGGAGCTGTTTTTT
J gene: TRBJ2-7; V gene: TRBV6-1; D gene: TRBD1; clone size: NA; CDR3 protein: CASSVQGFYEQYF; CDR3 DNA: TGTGCCAGCTCGGTACAGGGGTTCTACGAGCAGTACTTC
J gene: TRBJ1-1; V gene: TRBV18; D gene: TRBD1; clone size: few; CDR3 protein: CASSTGGSEAFF; CDR3 DNA: TGTGCCAGCTCCACAGGGGGGTCTGAAGCTTTCTTT
J gene: TRBJ2-1; V gene: TRBV20-1; D gene: NA; clone size: NA; CDR3 protein: CSASRRAVAGEQFF; CDR3 DNA: TGCAGTGCCTCCCGTCGAGCGGTGGCGGGAGAGCAGTTCTTC
J gene: TRBJ2-1; V gene: TRBV6-1; D gene: TRBD2; clone size: NA; CDR3 protein: CASRLAGLGYNEQFF; CDR3 DNA: TGTGCCAGCAGACTAGCGGGGTTGGGGTACAATGAGCAGTTCTTC
J gene: TRBJ1-1; V gene: TRBV11-2; D gene: NA; clone size: few; CDR3 protein: CASSLNRYNTEAFF; CDR3 DNA: TGTGCCAGCAGCTTGAACAGATACAACACTGAAGCTTTCTTT
J gene: TRBJ1-2; V gene: TRBV5-1; D gene: NA; clone size: few; CDR3 protein: CASSSGAGGHYGYTF; CDR3 DNA: TGCGCCAGCAGCTCTGGGGCTGGGGGGCACTATGGCTACACCTTC
J gene: TRBJ2-4; V gene: TRBV30; D gene: TRBD1; clone size: NA; CDR3 protein: CAWLGQGRAKNIQYF; CDR3 DNA: TGTGCCTGGCTGGGACAGGGAAGAGCCAAAAACATTCAGTACTTC
J gene: TRBJ2-2; V gene: TRBV13; D gene: NA; clone size: NA; CDR3 protein: CASRLGSLVGELFF; CDR3 DNA: TGTGCCAGCAGGCTTGGCAGTTTGGTCGGGGAGCTGTTTTTT
J gene: TRBJ1-1; V gene: TRBV12-3/TRBV12-4; D gene: NA; clone size: many; CDR3 protein: CASSPGAVLALNTEAFF; CDR3 DNA: TGTGCCAGCAGTCCCGGTGCGGTCCTTGCTTTGAACACTGAAGCTTTCTTT
J gene: TRBJ2-4; V gene: TRBV2; D gene: NA; clone size: few; CDR3 protein: CASNAGSKNIQYF; CDR3 DNA: TGTGCCAGCAATGCCGGGAGCAAAAACATTCAGTACTTC
J gene: TRBJ1-6; V gene: TRBV10-3; D gene: NA; clone size: few; CDR3 protein: CAIQTARNSPLHF; CDR3 DNA: TGTGCCATCCAGACAGCTCGAAATTCACCCCTCCACTTT
J gene: TRBJ2-3; V gene: TRBV24-1; D gene: NA; clone size: few; CDR3 protein: CATKTGSADTQYF; CDR3 DNA: TGTGCCACCAAGACGGGGAGCGCAGATACGCAGTATTTT
J gene: TRBJ1-5; V gene: TRBV12-3/TRBV12-4; D gene: NA; clone size: NA; CDR3 protein: CASSTKGSNQPQHF; CDR3 DNA: TGTGCCAGCAGCACCAAAGGGAGCAATCAGCCCCAGCATTTT
J gene: TRBJ2-5; V gene: TRBV18; D gene: TRBD1; clone size: few; CDR3 protein: CASSPPTGTETQYF; CDR3 DNA: TGTGCCAGCTCACCACCGACAGGGACGGAGACCCAGTACTTC
J gene: TRBJ1-2; V gene: TRBV6-6; D gene: NA; clone size: many; CDR3 protein: CASSRLVGYGYTF; CDR3 DNA: TGTGCCAGCAGTCGCCTGGTGGGCTATGGCTACACCTTC
J gene: TRBJ2-5; V gene: TRBV19; D gene: NA; clone size: NA; CDR3 protein: CASSNGGNQETQYF; CDR3 DNA: TGTGCCAGTAGCAACGGGGGAAACCAAGAGACCCAGTACTTC
J gene: TRBJ2-7; V gene: TRBV4-1; D gene: NA; clone size: NA; CDR3 protein: CASSQDWDYEQYF; CDR3 DNA: TGCGCCAGCAGCCAAGATTGGGACTACGAGCAGTACTTC
J gene: TRBJ2-3; V gene: TRBV3-1; D gene: NA; clone size: NA; CDR3 protein: CASSYNRDWHTDTQYF; CDR3 DNA: TGTGCCAGCAGCTACAACCGGGACTGGCACACAGATACGCAGTATTTT
J gene: TRBJ1-5; V gene: TRBV24-1; D gene: NA; clone size: few; CDR3 protein: CATSDYGSSNQPQHF; CDR3 DNA: TGTGCCACCAGTGACTACGGGTCTAGCAATCAGCCCCAGCATTTT
J gene: TRBJ2-1; V gene: TRBV5-1; D gene: NA; clone size: NA; CDR3 protein: CASSTGPPVDEQFF; CDR3 DNA: TGCGCCAGCAGCACCGGGCCCCCCGTAGATGAGCAGTTCTTC
J gene: TRBJ2-1; V gene: TRBV9; D gene: TRBD1; clone size: many; CDR3 protein: CASSPTGTGYNEQFF; CDR3 DNA: TGTGCCAGCAGCCCAACCGGGACAGGGTACAATGAGCAGTTCTTC
J gene: TRBJ1-1; V gene: TRBV9; D gene: NA; clone size: few; CDR3 protein: CASSADPDTYWNTEAFF; CDR3 DNA: TGTGCCAGCAGCGCAGACCCCGACACTTATTGGAACACTGAAGCTTTCTTT
J gene: TRBJ2-7; V gene: TRBV4-2; D gene: NA; clone size: few; CDR3 protein: CASSQDLTGQYEQYF; CDR3 DNA: TGTGCCAGCAGCCAAGATCTAACAGGGCAGTACGAGCAGTACTTC
J gene: TRBJ2-3; V gene: TRBV7-2; D gene: TRBD2; clone size: few; CDR3 protein: CASSSLAGGLADTQYF; CDR3 DNA: TGTGCCAGCAGCTCTCTAGCGGGAGGGCTTGCAGATACGCAGTATTTT
J gene: TRBJ2-2; V gene: TRBV12-3/TRBV12-4; D gene: NA; clone size: many; CDR3 protein: CASTTGNTGELFF; CDR3 DNA: TGTGCCAGCACTACAGGGAACACCGGGGAGCTGTTTTTT
J gene: TRBJ1-2; V gene: TRBV12-3/TRBV12-4; D gene: TRBD1; clone size: NA; CDR3 protein: CASSARTGGNGYTF; CDR3 DNA: TGTGCCAGCAGCGCCCGGACAGGGGGCAATGGCTACACCTTC
J gene: TRBJ2-5; V gene: TRBV9; D gene: TRBD2; clone size: few; CDR3 protein: CASSVQAGGRQETQYF; CDR3 DNA: TGTGCCAGCAGCGTACAAGCGGGGGGTCGACAAGAGACCCAGTACTTC